A selection of T cell receptor beta chains follows, all from one sample in a study of T-cell memory formation after mild COVID-19. TCRdb used MiXCR to reprocess the 5' RACE reads, holding one entry per CDR3 protein. The sample gives a few hundred thousand distinct CDR3 sequences, about 20% of which show up once; under 8.5% is in the top ten. Specimen: PBMCs or a T cell subset sorted from them (not recorded which). The source of these receptors is an adult woman who had mild COVID-19 (a few samples of this study predate the infection). Cell type and time point are not known. Both conserved end residues are part of each CDR3. A D gene is named only where the DNA matches it firmly. Rows give clone size only sometimes, using once, few, many, or a class for an expanded clone.

V: TRBV7-8
D: TRBD1
J: TRBJ1-1
size: few
CDR3: CASSPFDRDTEAFF
DNA: TGTGCCAGCAGCCCCTTCGACAGGGACACTGAAGCTTTCTTT

V: TRBV25-1
D: -
J: TRBJ2-7
size: once
CDR3: CASSPGAGPAYEQYF
DNA: TGTGCCAGCAGTCCCGGCGCAGGCCCCGCCTACGAGCAGTACTTC

V: TRBV6-6
D: -
J: TRBJ2-2
size: few
CDR3: CASSYKGTGELFF
DNA: TGTGCCAGCAGTTACAAGGGCACCGGGGAGCTGTTTTTT

V: TRBV19
D: -
J: TRBJ1-1
size: -
CDR3: CASSIGQIAPGGAANTEAFF
DNA: TGTGCCAGTAGTATCGGTCAGATAGCTCCGGGGGGGGCAGCGAACACTGAAGCTTTCTTT

V: TRBV7-3
D: -
J: TRBJ2-3
size: -
CDR3: CASSLFAGTDTQYF
DNA: TGTGCCAGCAGTCTATTTGCAGGTACAGATACGCAGTATTTT

V: TRBV7-3
D: TRBD2
J: TRBJ2-1
size: -
CDR3: CASSLGSSGANEQFF
DNA: TGTGCCAGCAGCTTGGGGTCTAGCGGGGCCAATGAGCAGTTCTTC

V: TRBV29-1
D: TRBD2
J: TRBJ2-2
size: -
CDR3: CSVLTSGGTGELFF
DNA: TGCAGCGTTCTGACTAGCGGAGGCACCGGGGAGCTGTTTTTT

V: TRBV9
D: TRBD2
J: TRBJ2-3
size: few
CDR3: CASSGRVGGASDTQYF
DNA: TGTGCCAGCAGCGGGAGAGTCGGGGGGGCCTCAGATACGCAGTATTTT

V: TRBV18
D: -
J: TRBJ1-2
size: -
CDR3: CASSPSGAFYGYTF
DNA: TGTGCCAGCTCACCATCCGGGGCTTTCTATGGCTACACCTTC

V: TRBV27
D: TRBD1
J: TRBJ2-2
size: many
CDR3: CASTQSRTGVTGELFF
DNA: TGTGCCAGCACCCAATCCAGGACAGGGGTCACCGGGGAGCTGTTTTTT

V: TRBV27
D: TRBD2
J: TRBJ2-5
size: -
CDR3: CASSRLAGVIGETQYF
DNA: TGTGCCAGCAGTCGACTAGCGGGAGTGATCGGAGAGACCCAGTACTTC

V: TRBV12-3/TRBV12-4
D: -
J: TRBJ2-1
size: many
CDR3: CASSSSRKRRLSSYNEQFF
DNA: TGTGCCAGCAGCTCCTCACGAAAAAGGCGGCTCAGCTCCTACAATGAGCAGTTCTTC

V: TRBV21-1
D: -
J: TRBJ2-7
size: -
CDR3: CASIPSGQGTYEQYF
DNA: TGTGCCAGCATCCCGTCGGGACAGGGGACCTACGAGCAGTACTTC

V: TRBV9
D: -
J: TRBJ1-3
size: few
CDR3: CASSAPRQENTGNTIYF
DNA: TGTGCCAGCAGCGCACCAAGACAGGAGAATACTGGAAACACCATATATTTT

V: TRBV25-1
D: -
J: TRBJ2-5
size: -
CDR3: CASSEGREETQYF
DNA: TGTGCCAGCAGTGAAGGAAGGGAAGAGACCCAGTACTTC

V: TRBV7-2
D: TRBD2
J: TRBJ2-3
size: -
CDR3: CASSPKRGPSTDTQYF
DNA: TGTGCCAGCAGCCCCAAGCGGGGCCCTAGCACAGATACGCAGTATTTT

V: TRBV15
D: -
J: TRBJ2-7
size: -
CDR3: CATSREVVGWNEQYF
DNA: TGTGCCACCAGCAGAGAGGTGGTTGGCTGGAACGAGCAGTACTTC

V: TRBV6-5
D: TRBD2
J: TRBJ2-7
size: -
CDR3: CASSYSTSASSYEQYF
DNA: TGTGCCAGCAGTTACTCGACTAGCGCGAGCTCCTACGAGCAGTACTTC

V: TRBV12-3/TRBV12-4
D: TRBD1
J: TRBJ2-7
size: few
CDR3: CASSQGQGPLREQYF
DNA: TGTGCCAGCAGTCAGGGACAGGGGCCACTTCGCGAGCAGTACTTC

V: TRBV6-5
D: -
J: TRBJ2-5
size: -
CDR3: CASSYNPRDLEPETQYF
DNA: TGTGCCAGCAGTTACAACCCTCGGGACCTCGAGCCAGAGACCCAGTACTTC

V: TRBV30
D: -
J: TRBJ2-7
size: -
CDR3: CAWAGELALLSYEQYF
DNA: TGTGCCTGGGCCGGTGAGCTAGCTCTCCTTTCCTACGAGCAGTACTTC

V: TRBV3-1
D: -
J: TRBJ1-4
size: few
CDR3: CASSQVQGREKLFF
DNA: TGTGCCAGCAGCCAAGTCCAGGGAAGAGAAAAACTGTTTTTT

V: TRBV3-1
D: -
J: TRBJ2-2
size: -
CDR3: CASSQDLLASNTGELFF
DNA: TGTGCCAGCAGCCAAGATTTATTGGCTAGCAACACCGGGGAGCTGTTTTTT

V: TRBV12-3/TRBV12-4
D: -
J: TRBJ2-7
size: few
CDR3: CASSLGPEGWEQYF
DNA: TGTGCCAGCAGTTTAGGGCCCGAAGGCTGGGAGCAGTACTTC

V: TRBV6-5
D: -
J: TRBJ2-5
size: few
CDR3: CASAVNQETQYF
DNA: TGTGCCAGCGCGGTGAACCAAGAGACCCAGTACTTC

V: TRBV7-2
D: -
J: TRBJ2-5
size: -
CDR3: CASSLAGSPETQYF
DNA: TGTGCCAGCAGCTTAGCGGGCAGCCCAGAGACCCAGTACTTC

V: TRBV7-9
D: -
J: TRBJ2-4
size: few
CDR3: CASSSTGTAKNIQYF
DNA: TGTGCCAGCAGCTCCACCGGGACAGCCAAAAACATTCAGTACTTC